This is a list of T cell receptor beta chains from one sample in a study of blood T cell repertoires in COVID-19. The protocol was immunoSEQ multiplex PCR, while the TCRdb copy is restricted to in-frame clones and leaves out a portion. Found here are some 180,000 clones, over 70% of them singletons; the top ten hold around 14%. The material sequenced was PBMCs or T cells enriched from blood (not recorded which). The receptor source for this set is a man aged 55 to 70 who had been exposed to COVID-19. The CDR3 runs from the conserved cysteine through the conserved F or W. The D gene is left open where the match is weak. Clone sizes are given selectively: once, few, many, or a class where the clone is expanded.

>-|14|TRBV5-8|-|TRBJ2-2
TGTGCCAGCAGCTTGGGACTACCGACCGGGGAGCTGTTTTTT
CASSLGLPTGELFF
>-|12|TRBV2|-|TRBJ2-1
TGTGCCAGCAGTCGGGGACTCGGCGAGCAGTTCTTC
CASSRGLGEQFF
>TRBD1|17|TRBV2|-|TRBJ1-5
TGTGCCAGCAGTGAAGCACTTGGGACAGAGGGCGTACAGCCCCAGCATTTT
CASSEALGTEGVQPQHF
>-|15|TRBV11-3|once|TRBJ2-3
TGTGCCAGCAGCTCCGGGGCCAGCGGGCTCATTACGCAGTATTTT
CASSSGASGLITQYF
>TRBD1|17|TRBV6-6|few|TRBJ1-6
TGTGCCAGCAGTCCTCCGGGACAGGGGATAGTTAATTCACCCCTCCACTTT
CASSPPGQGIVNSPLHF
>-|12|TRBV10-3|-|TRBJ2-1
TGTGCCATCAGTGAAATAAACAATGAGCAGTTCTTC
CAISEINNEQFF
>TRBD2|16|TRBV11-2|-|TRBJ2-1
TGTGCCAGCAGCTTAGCCGGGACTAGGGGCTACAATGAGCAGTTCTTC
CASSLAGTRGYNEQFF
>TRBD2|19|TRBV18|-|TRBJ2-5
TGTGCCAGCTCACCACCGCTAACTAGCGGGAGGGCCAGTAGAGAGACCCAGTACTTC
CASSPPLTSGRASRETQYF
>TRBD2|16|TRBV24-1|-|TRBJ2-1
TGTGCCACCAGTGATTTCGGCGGGAGCTCCTACAATGAGCAGTTCTTC
CATSDFGGSSYNEQFF
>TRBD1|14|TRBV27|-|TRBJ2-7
TGTGCCAGCAGTTTAACCCAGGGGGCTAACGAGCAGTACTTC
CASSLTQGANEQYF
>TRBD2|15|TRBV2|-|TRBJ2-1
TGTGCCAGCAGTGAGCGGGAGGGCCTGGGGGATGAGCAGTTCTTC
CASSEREGLGDEQFF
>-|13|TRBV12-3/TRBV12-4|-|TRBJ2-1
TGTGCCAGCAGACGGTCGGGGTGGAATGAGCAGTTCTTC
CASRRSGWNEQFF
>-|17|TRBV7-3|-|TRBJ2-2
TGTGCCAGCAGCTTAGGAGGGCGGGGACGGGACACCGGGGAGCTGTTTTTT
CASSLGGRGRDTGELFF
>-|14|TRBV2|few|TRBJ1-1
TGTGCCAGCAGTGCCATAGAACGGAACACTGAAGCTTTCTTT
CASSAIERNTEAFF
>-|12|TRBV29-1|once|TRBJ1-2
TGCAGCGTTGAAGTAGGGGAGGGTGGCTACACCTTC
CSVEVGEGGYTF
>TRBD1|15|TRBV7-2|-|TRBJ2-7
TGTGCCAGCAGCTTAAATCAGGGACAGATCTACGAGCAGTACTTC
CASSLNQGQIYEQYF
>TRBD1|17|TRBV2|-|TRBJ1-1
TGTGCCAGCAACCCCCGGGACAGGGGGCGAGAGAACACTGAAGCTTTCTTT
CASNPRDRGRENTEAFF